These 29 T cell receptor beta chains came from one sample sequenced in a study of blood T cell repertoires in COVID-19. Using immunoSEQ multiplex PCR, the repertoire was profiled, and TCRdb retains in-frame clones only, with some absent. Here the sample spans approximately 250,000 clones, around nine tenths being singletons. The material sequenced was peripheral blood. The receptors were gathered from a man aged 25 to 45 with COVID-19, enrolled during active disease.

The CDR3 spells CASSLEGQGAGGYTF. The DNA for the CDR3 is TGTGCCAGCAGCTTAGAGGGACAGGGGGCTGGTGGCTACACCTTC. The gene calls are TRBV7-6 and TRBJ1-2; 12 nucleotides align to TRBD1. Germline V CDR1 and CDR2: SGHVS, FNYEAQ. This CDR3 is built from 15 residues. V shed 1 base and J 7 bases; nucleotides not matched to a gene: 4. The full variable domain, with the rest looked up from reference TRBV7-6 and TRBJ1-2, is GAGVSQSPRYKVTKRGQDVALRCDPISGHVSLYWYRQALGQGPEFLTYFNYEAQQDKSGLPNDRFSAERPEGSISTLTIQRTEQRDSAMYRCASSLEGQGAGGYTFGSGTRLTVV.

The gene calls are TRBV4-1 and TRBJ2-1; D is possibly TRBD1 (5 bases). Trimming pared 0 bases from V and 9 bases from J, leaving 15 bases between. The CDR3 extends over 15 amino acids. CDR1 is MGHRA, CDR2 YSYEKL, per germline. The CDR3 protein is CASSQEGLRVGEQFF. CDR3 DNA: TGCGCCAGCAGCCAAGAGGGGCTCCGGGTCGGTGAGCAGTTCTTC.

J is TRBJ2-7 and V is TRBV18; 8 nucleotides match TRBD2. Trimming removed 7 bases from V and 2 bases from J; junction bases left unmatched: 10. The CDR3 length is 15 residues. The V gene's germline CDR1 is KGHSH and CDR2 LQKENI. CDR3 loop: CASLTGGPGTYEQYF. The CDR3 DNA reads TGTGCCAGCTTGACGGGGGGGCCCGGGACCTACGAGCAGTACTTC.

With regard to this clone: Other nucleotide sequences in the sample specify the same CDR3. J is TRBJ1-1 and V is TRBV6-5, with TRBD1 identical over 9 bases. Trimming removed 2 bases from V and 1 base from J; junction bases left unmatched: 2. This CDR3 is built from 15 residues. CDR1 is MNHEY, CDR2 SVGAGI, per germline. The CDR3 protein is CASSYPGQGNTEAFF. DNA of the CDR3: TGTGCCAGCAGTTACCCGGGACAGGGGAACACTGAAGCTTTCTTT.

As DNA, the CDR3 is TGTGCCAGCAGGCCTTCAGGGGGCGACGAGCAGTACTTC. This translates into CASRPSGGDEQYF. The chain combines TRBV27 with TRBJ2-7; 8 bases match TRBD1. The CDR3 sequence is 13 residues long. Germline CDR1 reads MNHEY; CDR2 reads SMNVEV (reference sequence). J gave up 5 bases and V 6 bases, and 6 bases lay outside the gene matches.

The chain recombines TRBV6-5 with TRBJ2-1; a weak D match, TRBD2 (7 bases). Germline CDR1 MNHEY, CDR2 SVGAGI. V was clipped by 11 bases and J by 5 bases, with 13 bases between them. The CDR3 runs to 12 residues. DNA of the CDR3: TGTGCCGCAACGGGGGGCCACAATGAGCAGTTCTTC. Amino acid sequence: CAATGGHNEQFF.

The CDR3 loop is CASSFSGTGAYNEQFF. Written as DNA, the CDR3 is TGCGCCAGCAGCTTTTCTGGGACAGGGGCCTACAATGAGCAGTTCTTC. This chain uses TRBV5-1 with TRBJ2-1, with 10 bases lining up with TRBD1. This CDR3 has 16 amino acids. With 2 bases clipped from V and 2 bases from J, the junction kept 4 bases outside the gene matches. Germline V CDR1 and CDR2: SGHRS, YFSETQ. Based on the CDR3 plus reference TRBV5-1 and TRBJ2-1, the full variable domain is KAGVTQTPRYLIKTRGQQVTLSCSPISGHRSVSWYQQTPGQGLQFLFEYFSETQRNKGNFPGRFSGRQFSNSRSEMNVSTLELGDSALYLCASSFSGTGAYNEQFFGPGTRLTVL.

The V call is TRBV11-2, the J call TRBJ2-6; D is unclear. Germline CDR1 is SGHAT and CDR2 is FQNNGV. V gave up 1 base and J gave up 4 bases, with 5 bases separating them. The CDR3 is 14 residues long. The CDR3 loop is CASSLVAGANVLTF. The CDR3, as DNA: TGTGCCAGCAGCTTAGTTGCGGGGGCCAACGTCCTGACTTTC. Drawing the rest from reference TRBV11-2 and TRBJ2-6, the complete variable domain is EAGVAQSPRYKIIEKRQSVAFWCNPISGHATLYWYQQILGQGPKLLIQFQNNGVVDDSQLPKDRFSAERLKGVDSTLKIQPAKLEDSAVYLCASSLVAGANVLTFGAGSRLTVL.

This clone was recorded only once. The chain couples TRBV25-1 to TRBJ1-1; D possibly corresponds to TRBD1 (5 bases). The CDR3 length is 11 residues. Germline-derived CDR1 and CDR2 are MGHDK and SYGVNS. The ends were cut back, 8 bases at V and 11 bases at J, with 15 bases in the middle. CDR3 amino acids: CASGRDSWAFF. The DNA for the CDR3 is TGTGCCAGCGGACGGGACTCTTGGGCTTTCTTT.

This clone was recorded a few times. The chain uses TRBV14 and TRBJ2-7; D perhaps matches TRBD1 (5 bases). Germline CDR1 SGHDN, CDR2 FVKESK. The CDR3 spans 15 residues. Trimming cost V 1 base and J 0 bases, with 10 bases left between them. The CDR3: CASSQADDSSYEQYF. In nucleotides, the CDR3 is TGTGCCAGCAGCCAAGCAGATGACAGCTCCTACGAGCAGTACTTC.

The chain links TRBV10-1 to TRBJ1-1, with unresolved D. CDR3 size: 14 residues. Germline loops: CDR1 WNHNN, CDR2 SYGVQD (reference sequence). Trimming left V 0 bases short and J 5 bases short, with 10 bases between. The CDR3 DNA sequence: TGCGCCAGCAGTGAGTCATCCGGCGGTACTGAAGCTTTCTTT. Translation: CASSESSGGTEAFF.

The V call is TRBV6-5, the J call TRBJ1-1, with D perhaps TRBD1 (6 bases). The germline V gene has CDR1 MNHEY and CDR2 SVGAGI. The V gene lost 11 bases and the J gene lost 11 bases, with 18 bases spanning the gap. The CDR3 runs to 11 residues. In DNA form, the CDR3 reads TGTGCCGGGGGGGGCTCTTTGGATGCTTTCTTT. It encodes CAGGGSLDAFF.

The chain couples TRBV4-1 to TRBJ2-1; 12 bases are shared with TRBD2. Germline V gives CDR1 MGHRA, CDR2 YSYEKL. Trimming cost V 4 bases and J 0 bases; bases outside gene matches: 4. The CDR3 runs 17 residues. The CDR3 coding sequence is TGCGCCAGCAGCCCCAGACTAGCGGGGGTCTCCTACAATGAGCAGTTCTTC. This translates into CASSPRLAGVSYNEQFF.

The genes are TRBV3-1 (or the pseudogene TRBV3-2) and TRBJ1-4, with 11 bases matching TRBD1. This CDR3 comprises 18 residues. CDR1 is LGHDT and CDR2 is YNNKEL in the germline V gene (reference sequence). The V and J ends lost 1 base and 2 bases, in that order; junction bases with no gene match: 6. The CDR3 reads CASSQGWTGGSTNEKLFF. DNA for the CDR3: TGTGCCAGCAGCCAAGGATGGACAGGGGGCTCCACTAATGAAAAACTGTTTTTT.

This clone was recorded a few times. The gene calls are TRBV7-9 and TRBJ1-4; D possibly corresponds to TRBD1 (6 bases). V was cut by 2 bases and J by 5 bases, with 12 bases left in between. This CDR3 region has 15 residues. The germline gives CDR1 SEHNR, CDR2 FQNEAQ (reference sequence). The CDR3 DNA is TGTGCCAGCAGCTTAAGACAGGCGCCGAATGAAAAACTGTTTTTT. This sequence encodes CASSLRQAPNEKLFF.

The genes are TRBV27 and TRBJ2-5; 9 bases fit TRBD2. The CDR3 has 16 amino acids. Germline-derived CDR1 and CDR2 are MNHEY and SMNVEV (reference sequence). V shed 6 bases, J shed 5 bases, and the junction held 13 bases outside the gene matches. The CDR3: CASRTPGLAGFETQYF. CDR3 bases: TGTGCCAGCAGAACCCCCGGGCTAGCGGGGTTTGAGACCCAGTACTTC.

The V gene is TRBV29-1, the J gene TRBJ1-2; no definite D call. This CDR3 region has 15 residues. Looked up from germline, CDR1 is SQVTM and CDR2 is ANQGSEA. Trimming stripped 1 base from V and 4 bases from J, with 16 bases between. CDR3 coding DNA: TGCAGCGTTGAAGTTGTTAAGACATTCTTCTATGGCTACACCTTC. Encoded protein: CSVEVVKTFFYGYTF.

J is TRBJ2-7 and V is TRBV3-1 (or the pseudogene TRBV3-2); the match to TRBD1 covers 8 bases. Germline CDR1 and CDR2: LGHDT and YNNKEL (reference sequence). The CDR3 sequence is 15 residues long. Trimming cost V 2 bases and J 2 bases; bases outside gene matches: 5. CDR3 nucleotide sequence: TGTGCCAGCAGCCAATACCGGACAGGGACCTACGAGCAGTACTTC. Its protein product is CASSQYRTGTYEQYF.

DNA for the CDR3: TGTGCCAGCAGAACAGGATACTACGAGCAGTACTTC. Residues: CASRTGYYEQYF. V is TRBV2 and J is TRBJ2-7, with D possibly being TRBD1 (5 bases). CDR1 SNHLY and CDR2 FYNNEI come from the germline V gene. The V end lost 6 bases, the J end lost 3 bases, and 9 bases lay between the germline ends. This CDR3 is 12 amino acids long.

The J gene is TRBJ1-4, the V gene TRBV7-7; 8 nucleotides align to TRBD1. Germline CDR1 and CDR2: SSHAT and FNYEAQ (reference sequence). CDR3 length: 15 amino acids. J lost 4 bases, V lost 5 bases, and 6 bases had no gene match. CDR3 nucleotide sequence: TGTGCCAGCAGCATTGGACAGGGAATTAATGAAAAACTGTTTTTT. This encodes CASSIGQGINEKLFF.

The chain recombines TRBV9 with TRBJ1-6; D is uncertain. CDR3 length equals 13 residues. Trimming took off 0 bases at V and 7 bases at J, with 5 bases between the two ends. Germline V gene data show CDR1 as SGDLS and CDR2 as YYNGEE. For the CDR3, the DNA is TGTGCCAGCAGCGTAGATGTAAATTCACCCCTCCACTTT. Protein: CASSVDVNSPLHF.

This clone was recorded only once. The chain has TRBV4-2 and TRBJ2-5, with 8 bases that match TRBD2. Germline lookup yields CDR1 LGHNA and CDR2 YNFKEQ. This CDR3 comprises 17 residues. V trimming: 0 bases; J trimming: 2 bases; junction bases outside the gene matches: 8. CDR3: CASSQDLGRGAQETQYF. In DNA form, the CDR3 reads TGTGCCAGCAGCCAAGATCTTGGGCGGGGGGCTCAAGAGACCCAGTACTTC.

V gene TRBV3-1 (or the pseudogene TRBV3-2) combines with J gene TRBJ1-5; D is unclear. Trimming pared 1 base from V and 9 bases from J, leaving 7 bases between. The V gene's germline CDR1 is LGHDT and CDR2 YNNKEL (reference sequence). The CDR3 has 12 residues. CDR3 sequence reads: CASSQGAGPQHF. The CDR3 nucleotides are TGTGCCAGCAGCCAAGGGGCGGGGCCCCAGCATTTT.

The rearrangement uses TRBV30 and TRBJ1-2; 7 nucleotides align to TRBD1. With V trimmed by 4 bases and J by 6 bases, 11 bases remained unmatched. Germline CDR1 GTSNPN, CDR2 SVGIG (reference sequence). This CDR3 has 14 residues. CDR3 sequence reads: CAWTRQGYWHGYTF. CDR3 nucleotide sequence: TGTGCCTGGACGAGACAGGGATATTGGCATGGCTACACCTTC.

V gene TRBV10-1 combines with J gene TRBJ2-7; 8 bases map to TRBD2. CDR3 size: 16 residues. The V segment lost 6 bases and the J segment 2 bases; nucleotides outside the gene matches: 12. Germline CDR1 reads WNHNN; CDR2 reads SYGVQD (reference sequence). CDR3 loop: CASSAGGGRAPYEQYF. The DNA of the CDR3 is TGCGCCAGCAGCGCCGGGGGGGGCAGGGCCCCCTACGAGCAGTACTTC.

This chain joins TRBV9 and TRBJ2-1; 10 bases align to TRBD2. The CDR3 length is 16 residues. V lost 2 bases, J lost 3 bases, and 5 bases stayed unmatched. The germline CDR1 and CDR2 sequences are SGDLS and YYNGEE. The CDR3 bases are TGTGCCAGCAGCGTGGTTGAGCGGGGGGGCTACAATGAGCAGTTCTTC. This translates into CASSVVERGGYNEQFF. Full variable domain (missing parts from reference TRBV9 and TRBJ2-1): DSGVTQTPKHLITATGQRVTLRCSPRSGDLSVYWYQQSLDQGLQFLIQYYNGEERAKGNILERFSAQQFPDLHSELNLSSLELGDSALYFCASSVVERGGYNEQFFGPGTRLTVL.

In this sample, this clone turned up once. The chain employs TRBV10-1 and TRBJ1-5; 8 nucleotides agree with TRBD1. CDR1 is WNHNN, CDR2 SYGVQD, per germline (reference sequence). V was pared by 4 bases and J by 7 bases, with 15 bases of the junction left unmatched. This CDR3 spans 17 amino acids. The CDR3 bases are TGCGCCAGCAGTGCCTCCACTGGGACAGGCTTTTGGCAGCCCCAGCATTTT. Translated: CASSASTGTGFWQPQHF.

This clone was counted once. The chain employs TRBV19 and TRBJ1-1; 7 positions match TRBD1. The CDR3 sequence is 16 residues long. Germline trimming cut 7 bases from V and 0 bases from J; bases unmatched to any gene: 11. Germline V gene data show CDR1 as LNHDA and CDR2 as SQIVND (reference sequence). The CDR3 sequence is CASTNPTGPMNTEAFF. CDR3 DNA: TGTGCCAGTACTAACCCGACAGGGCCTATGAACACTGAAGCTTTCTTT.

This clone was picked up one time. The chain links TRBV6-5 to TRBJ2-1; TRBD2 matches at 10 bases. J lost 6 bases, V lost 5 bases, and 7 bases had no gene match. This CDR3 is built from 15 residues. Germline loops: CDR1 MNHEY, CDR2 SVGAGI. CDR3 sequence reads: CASSLLAGGTNEQFF. CDR3 sequence (DNA): TGTGCCAGCAGTCTTTTAGCGGGGGGAACCAATGAGCAGTTCTTC.